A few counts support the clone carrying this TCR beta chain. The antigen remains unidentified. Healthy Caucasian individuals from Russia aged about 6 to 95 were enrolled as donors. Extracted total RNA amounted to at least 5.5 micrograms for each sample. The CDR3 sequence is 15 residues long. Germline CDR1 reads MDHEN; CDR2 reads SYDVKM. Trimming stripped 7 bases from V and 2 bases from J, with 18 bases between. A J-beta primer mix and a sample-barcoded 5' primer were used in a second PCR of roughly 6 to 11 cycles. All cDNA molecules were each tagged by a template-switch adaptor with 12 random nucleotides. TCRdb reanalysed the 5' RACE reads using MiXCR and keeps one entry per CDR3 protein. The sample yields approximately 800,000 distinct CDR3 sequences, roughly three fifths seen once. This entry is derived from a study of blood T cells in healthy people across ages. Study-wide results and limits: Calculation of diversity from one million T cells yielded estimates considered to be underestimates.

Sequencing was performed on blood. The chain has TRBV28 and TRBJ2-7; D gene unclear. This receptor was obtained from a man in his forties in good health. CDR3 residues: CASNNLVSPPYEQYF. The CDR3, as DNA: TGTGCCAGCAATAATCTAGTTTCCCCCCCCTACGAGCAGTACTTC.